A single TCR beta chain is shown here with its context. The antigen it binds to is not known. There are no base qualities to consult, and no much larger clone falls within one base. Systemically healthy Caucasian individuals from Russia, 35 to 40 in total and aged roughly 6 to 100 years, were included as donors. Approximately 10 milliliters of peripheral blood were collected from each donor into EDTA-treated Vacutainer tubes. Ficoll-Paque density-gradient centrifugation was used to isolate PBMCs, with at least 6 million per sample. Total RNA, at least 5 micrograms per sample, was extracted from PBMCs with Trizol reagent. For every donor, an aliquot of PBMCs went through flow cytometry to measure the percentages of naive CD45RAhigh/CD27high T cells. V is cut back by 2 bases and J by 5 bases, with 5 bases in the junction unmatched. The cysteine opens and the phenylalanine closes a CDR3 of 14 amino acids. The entry retains the CDR3 DNA only, 42 bases that are in frame from base 1. Taken from the germline V gene (reference sequence), the CDR1 and CDR2 loops are MNHNY and SVGAGI.

The data were obtained in a study of blood T cells in healthy people across ages (dated by TCRdb to 2015 to 2017). About the study as a whole: Template switching captured roughly one uniquely barcoded TCR beta cDNA molecule per two T cells in model experiments. Age-related changes in TCR beta repertoire diversity were measured in the study by deep sequencing normalized with unique cDNA molecular identifiers. Four age groups were formed from the donors: young (average approximately 15 years), middle-aged (more than 35), aged (roughly 59) and long-lived (around 82). To avoid experimental bias, donors of different ages were spread randomly across the sequencing lanes. Two additional independent replicas of 1 million unique cDNA reads from the same blood draw were analyzed for two donors (one aged 18 to 29 and one aged 80 or older).

Library generation was performed with 5' RACE. The sequencer listed for this sample is Illumina HiSeq 2500. A second PCR of about 7 to 12 cycles was performed with a sample-barcoded 5' primer and a J-beta primer mix. Each TCR beta cDNA molecule received a unique molecular identifier from a template-switch 5' adaptor carrying 12 random nucleotides. Each sample yielded at least 3 million CDR3-containing paired-end reads. First-strand cDNA synthesis was performed from all RNA using the Mint cDNA synthesis kit, with priming by a TRBC-specific oligonucleotide. All cDNA was treated with uracil-DNA glycosylase and then went through a first 18-cycle PCR with the universal primers M1SS and BC2_uni_R. Concerning the study's data processing: Normalization of each sample was performed by random selection of 1 million high-quality reads, each carrying a distinct molecular identifier. Instead of being binned into consensus sequences, reads with shared molecular identifiers were discarded. MiTCR, with a Q25 quality threshold and the strictest error-elimination algorithm, was used for CDR3 identification, clonotype clustering and error correction. A nonparametric unseen species model using Euler transformation provided a lower-bound estimate of total TCR beta diversity. The raw public reads went through TCRdb reprocessing: fastp at Q25, MiXCR clone calling, in-frame beta chains kept. Here each entry gathers all rows of one CDR3 protein and keeps the most common genes and DNA. The V and J calls reflect TCRdb's pipeline rather than the authors' work. Counted in this sample were fewer than 1,000,000 distinct CDR3 sequences; 35% to 60% of them appeared once. The ten top clones hold approximately 18% of the sample.

What the authors observed across the whole study: Compared with the aged group, the long-lived group had more naive CD4+ T cells, fewer expanded clones and increased TCR diversity, a pattern suggesting age selection. Because the CMV infection status of the donors was unknown, age-related changes in expanded clonotypes may potentially have been confounded. Observed TCR beta diversity per million T cells fell roughly linearly with age, and a significant reduction was already apparent by age about 38. There was a strong correlation between observed TCR beta diversity and the percentage of naive T cells measured by flow cytometry. Bulk unsorted PBMC profiling prevented conclusive comparison of naive and antigen-experienced compartments. Estimates of total diversity from one million sequenced T cells were regarded as lower bounds and underestimates.

The V and J segments used are TRBV6-6 and TRBJ1-1; TRBD1 agrees with 7 junctional bases. Material for sequencing was blood. The receptor comes from an older man in good health. In nucleotide form, the sequence is TGTGCCAGCAGTTACGGCAAGGGGGCAACTGAAGCTTTCTTT. Its amino acids are CASSYGKGATEAFF.